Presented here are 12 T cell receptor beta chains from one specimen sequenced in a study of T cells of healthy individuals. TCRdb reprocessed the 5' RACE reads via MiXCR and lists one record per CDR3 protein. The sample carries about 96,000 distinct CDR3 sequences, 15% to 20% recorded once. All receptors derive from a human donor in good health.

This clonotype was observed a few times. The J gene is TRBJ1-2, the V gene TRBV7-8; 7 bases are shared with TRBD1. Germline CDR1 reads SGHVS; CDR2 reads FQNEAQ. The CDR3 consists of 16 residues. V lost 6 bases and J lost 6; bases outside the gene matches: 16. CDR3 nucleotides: TGTGCCAGCAGTTATCGGGACAGCCCCTATTCTGATGGCTACACCTTC. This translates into CASSYRDSPYSDGYTF.

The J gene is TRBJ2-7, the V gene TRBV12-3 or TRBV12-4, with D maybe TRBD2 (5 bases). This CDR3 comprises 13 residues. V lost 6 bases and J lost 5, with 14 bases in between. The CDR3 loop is CASSHPPGDEQYF. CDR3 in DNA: TGTGCCAGCAGCCACCCCCCCGGGGACGAGCAGTACTTC.

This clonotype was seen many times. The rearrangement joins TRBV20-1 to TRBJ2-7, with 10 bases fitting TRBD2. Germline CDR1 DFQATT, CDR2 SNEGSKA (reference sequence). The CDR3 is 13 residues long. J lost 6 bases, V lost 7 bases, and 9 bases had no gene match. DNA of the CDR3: TGCAGTGGGATACTAGCGGGAAATCGCGAGCAGTACTTC. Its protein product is CSGILAGNREQYF.

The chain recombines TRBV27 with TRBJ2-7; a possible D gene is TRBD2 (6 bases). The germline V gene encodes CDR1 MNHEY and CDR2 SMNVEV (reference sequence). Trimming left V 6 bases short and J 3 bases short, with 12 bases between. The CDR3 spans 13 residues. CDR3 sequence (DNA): TGTGCCAGCAGCAGGGACTTGCTCTACGAGCAGTACTTC. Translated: CASSRDLLYEQYF.

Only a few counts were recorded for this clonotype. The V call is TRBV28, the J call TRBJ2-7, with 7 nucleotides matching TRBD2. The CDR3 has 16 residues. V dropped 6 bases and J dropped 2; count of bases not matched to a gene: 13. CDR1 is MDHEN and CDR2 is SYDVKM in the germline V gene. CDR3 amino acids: CASRSLAGETPYEQYF. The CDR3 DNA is TGTGCCAGCAGATCCCTGGCGGGAGAGACCCCCTACGAGCAGTACTTC.

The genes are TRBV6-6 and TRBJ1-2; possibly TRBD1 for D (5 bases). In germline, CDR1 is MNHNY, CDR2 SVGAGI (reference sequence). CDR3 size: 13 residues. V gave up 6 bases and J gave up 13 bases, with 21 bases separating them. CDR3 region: CASSLQSTELPTF. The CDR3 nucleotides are TGTGCCAGCAGCCTCCAATCGACAGAGCTTCCCACCTTC.

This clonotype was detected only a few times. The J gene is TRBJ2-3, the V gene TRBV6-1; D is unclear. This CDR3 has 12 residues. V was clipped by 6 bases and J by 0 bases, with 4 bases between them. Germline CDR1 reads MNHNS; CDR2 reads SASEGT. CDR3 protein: CASRASTDTQYF. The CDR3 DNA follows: TGTGCCAGCAGGGCTAGCACAGATACGCAGTATTTT.

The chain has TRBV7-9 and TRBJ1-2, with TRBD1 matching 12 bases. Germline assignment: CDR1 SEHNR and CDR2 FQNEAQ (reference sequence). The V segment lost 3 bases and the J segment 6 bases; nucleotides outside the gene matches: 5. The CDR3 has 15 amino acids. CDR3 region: CASSLAGTGGDGYTF. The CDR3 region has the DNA TGTGCCAGCAGCTTGGCAGGGACAGGGGGCGATGGCTACACCTTC.

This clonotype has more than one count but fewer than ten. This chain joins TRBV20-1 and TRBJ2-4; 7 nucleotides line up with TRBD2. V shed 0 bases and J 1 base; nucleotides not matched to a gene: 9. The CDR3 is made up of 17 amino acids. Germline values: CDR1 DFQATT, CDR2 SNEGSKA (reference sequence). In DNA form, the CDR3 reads TGCAGTGCTAGAGATCGCGGAGGGAGGGCCGCCAAAAACATTCAGTACTTC. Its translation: CSARDRGGRAAKNIQYF.

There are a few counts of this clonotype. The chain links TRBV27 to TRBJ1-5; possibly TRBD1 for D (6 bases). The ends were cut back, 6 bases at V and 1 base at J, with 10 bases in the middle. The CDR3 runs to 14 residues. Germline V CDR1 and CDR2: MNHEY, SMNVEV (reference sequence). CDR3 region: CASRDRQSNQPQHF. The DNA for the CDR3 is TGTGCCAGCAGGGACAGACAGAGCAATCAGCCCCAGCATTTT.

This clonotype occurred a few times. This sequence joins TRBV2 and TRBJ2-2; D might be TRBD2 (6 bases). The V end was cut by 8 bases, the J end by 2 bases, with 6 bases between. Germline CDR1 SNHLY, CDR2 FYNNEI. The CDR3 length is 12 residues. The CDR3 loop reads CASGTNTGELFF. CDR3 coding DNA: TGTGCCAGCGGGACTAACACCGGGGAGCTGTTTTTT.

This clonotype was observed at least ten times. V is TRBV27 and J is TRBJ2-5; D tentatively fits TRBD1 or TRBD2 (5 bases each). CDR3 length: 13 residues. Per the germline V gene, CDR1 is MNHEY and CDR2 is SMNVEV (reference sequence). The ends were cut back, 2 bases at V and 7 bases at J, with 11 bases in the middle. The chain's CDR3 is CASSLNAGGTQYF. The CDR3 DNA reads TGTGCCAGCAGTTTAAACGCTGGGGGGACCCAGTACTTC.